This T cell receptor beta chain was profiled in a study of cytomegalovirus exposure and HLA in healthy donors. Regarding the study as a whole: In all likelihood, a cluster of highly shared sequence variants was a sequencing artifact.

CDR3 length equals 17 residues. V trimming: 4 bases; J trimming: 4 bases; junction bases outside the gene matches: 13. Germline V lookup: CDR1 MDHEN, CDR2 SYDVKM. Notes on this clone: No antigen is known for it.

Amplification used 60 Vbeta primers and 13 Jbeta primers. Profiling relied on immunoSEQ multiplex PCR, and the TCRdb table lists in-frame clones only, not all of them. This table has 95,000 to 150,000 clones, over 65% appearing once. Donors had nominal health at sampling but likely had unrecorded immune exposures. The source of this sequence is a woman aged 40 to 50 in good health and CMV-seronegative. Sequencing was performed on PBMCs. This chain connects TRBV28 to TRBJ1-2; 9 bases match TRBD1. This CDR3 is CASSSPGQGPQFYGYTF. Here the CDR3 DNA reads TGTGCCAGCAGTTCTCCGGGACAGGGACCCCAATTCTATGGCTACACCTTC.